These 18 T cell receptor beta chains were sequenced from one sample in a study of technical replicates of blood from a few donors. Repertoires were generated with immunoSEQ multiplex PCR, while TCRdb's copy carries only in-frame clones and drops some. The sample shows about 68,000 clones, nearly 98% of them seen only once. The material sequenced was T cells isolated from PBMCs. Receptors were obtained from a human donor in good health.

This clone ranks as medium-sized. The gene calls are TRBV28 and TRBJ1-2; D may be TRBD1 (5 bases). Per germline, CDR1 MDHEN and CDR2 SYDVKM. CDR3 size: 14 residues. V lost 1 base and J 6 bases, leaving 12 bases between the germline ends. CDR3 loop: CASSLFSGRDGYTF. As DNA, the CDR3 is TGTGCCAGCAGTTTATTCTCAGGGAGGGATGGCTACACCTTC.

The chain combines TRBV5-1 with TRBJ1-2, with D unclear. The CDR3 is 15 amino acids. Germline V gene data show CDR1 as SGHRS and CDR2 as YFSETQ. Trimming shortened V by 1 base and J by 2 bases, and 12 bases separated the two germline ends. The CDR3 region has the DNA TGCGCCAGCAGCTTGAATGACGGGAAGAACTATGGCTACACCTTC. Amino acid sequence: CASSLNDGKNYGYTF.

The gene calls are TRBV7-9 and TRBJ1-5; D uncertain. The ends were cut back, 5 bases at V and 2 bases at J, with 7 bases in the middle. Germline V gene data show CDR1 as SEHNR and CDR2 as FQNEAQ (reference sequence). The CDR3 runs 13 residues. CDR3 sequence reads: CASSEAGNQPQHF. The CDR3 coding sequence is TGTGCCAGCAGCGAGGCGGGCAATCAGCCCCAGCATTTT.

The gene calls are TRBV15 and TRBJ2-2; 8 nucleotides align to TRBD1. J gave up 8 bases and V 3 bases, and 5 bases lay outside the gene matches. This CDR3 region has 14 residues. CDR1 LNHNV and CDR2 YYDKDF come from the germline V gene (reference sequence). This chain's CDR3 is CATSRGQDAGELFF. In DNA, the CDR3 is TGTGCCACCAGCAGGGGACAGGATGCTGGGGAGCTGTTTTTT.

The chain recombines TRBV9 with TRBJ2-3; D perhaps matches TRBD2 (6 bases). This CDR3 comprises 16 residues. Germline V CDR1 and CDR2: SGDLS, YYNGEE. Deletions cut 3 bases from V and 5 bases from J, with 19 bases between. The CDR3, as DNA: TGTGCCAGCAGCGCCCGGGACTCCCAAAAGGAAGATACGCAGTATTTT. It translates to CASSARDSQKEDTQYF.

The V gene is TRBV7-9, the J gene TRBJ2-3, with 7 bases aligning to TRBD2. Germline lookup yields CDR1 SEHNR and CDR2 FQNEAQ (reference sequence). The CDR3 is 15 amino acids. Losses at the gene ends were 8 bases for V and 2 bases for J; bases not matched to a gene: 10. The CDR3 sequence: CASRFSGFDTDTQYF. The CDR3 DNA reads TGTGCCAGCCGATTTAGCGGGTTTGACACAGATACGCAGTATTTT.

The chain links TRBV7-9 to TRBJ2-4; D is possibly TRBD1 (6 bases). This CDR3 is 13 amino acids long. Germline V gives CDR1 SEHNR, CDR2 FQNEAQ (reference sequence). Between the trimmed V and J ends, which lost 5 bases and 6 bases, there was a span of 11 bases. The CDR3 loop is CASSPPQGNIQYF. Here the CDR3 DNA reads TGTGCCAGCAGCCCACCACAGGGAAACATTCAGTACTTC.

The chain employs TRBV2 and TRBJ2-1; D uncertain. V dropped 6 bases and J dropped 9 bases, with 18 bases sitting between them. This CDR3 has 14 residues. The germline V gene has CDR1 SNHLY and CDR2 FYNNEI. The CDR3 spells CASRERSLIGEQFF. CDR3 in DNA: TGTGCCAGCAGGGAACGCAGTCTTATTGGTGAGCAGTTCTTC. The full variable domain, rest sourced from reference TRBV2 and TRBJ2-1, is EPEVTQTPSHQVTQMGQEVILRCVPISNHLYFYWYRQILGQKVEFLVSFYNNEISEKSEIFDDQFSVERPDGSNFTLKIRSTKLEDSAMYFCASRERSLIGEQFFGPGTRLTVL.

The count of this clone is one. The V gene is TRBV10-2, the J gene TRBJ2-1; 10 bases are shared with TRBD2. The V gene's germline CDR1 is WSHSY and CDR2 SAAADI. This CDR3 spans 14 amino acids. The V and J ends lost 7 bases and 6 bases, in that order; junction bases with no gene match: 6. The CDR3, as DNA: TGCGCCAGCACACTAGCGGGATCTCCCAATGAGCAGTTCTTC. The encoded protein is CASTLAGSPNEQFF.

V and J are TRBV18 and TRBJ2-7, with TRBD1 identical over 9 bases. From germline, CDR1 is KGHSH and CDR2 LQKENI. There are 15 residues in the CDR3. After removal of 5 bases from V and 0 bases from J, the junction contained 5 bases not matched to a gene. This chain's CDR3 is CASSAGTGSSYEQYF. In DNA, the CDR3 is TGTGCCAGCTCAGCCGGGACAGGGAGCTCCTACGAGCAGTACTTC.

The chain couples TRBV30 to TRBJ2-2, with 7 nucleotides matching TRBD2. Germline V gene lookup returns CDR1 GTSNPN and CDR2 SVGIG (reference sequence). The CDR3 spans 14 residues. CDR3 sequence: CAFIAGQNTGELFF. In nucleotides, the CDR3 is TGTGCTTTTATAGCGGGCCAGAACACCGGGGAGCTGTTTTTT.

The chain recombines TRBV7-2 with TRBJ1-2, with D unclear. CDR3 length: 14 amino acids. Trimming pared 4 bases from V and 3 bases from J, leaving 12 bases between. The germline V gene encodes CDR1 SGHTA and CDR2 FQGNSA. CDR3 in amino acids: CASSSPSGYYGYTF. The CDR3, as DNA: TGTGCCAGCAGCTCCCCCTCAGGATACTATGGCTACACCTTC.

This rearrangement joins TRBV11-1 to TRBJ2-3, with 9 bases identical to TRBD2. The CDR3 length is 15 residues. From germline, CDR1 is SGHAT and CDR2 FQDESV (reference sequence). With V trimmed by 3 bases and J by 4 bases, 5 bases remained unmatched. In DNA, the CDR3 is TGTGCCAGCAGCTTGGACGGGACTAGCTCAGATACGCAGTATTTT. Amino acids: CASSLDGTSSDTQYF.

This sequence joins TRBV5-4 and TRBJ2-7; no clear D gene. Germline V gene sequence: CDR1 SGHNT, CDR2 YYREEE (reference sequence). The CDR3 extends over 13 amino acids. Between the trimmed V and J ends, which lost 2 bases and 1 base, there was a span of 7 bases. The CDR3 bases are TGTGCCAGCAGCTTCGATAGATCCTACGAGCAGTACTTC. It is translated as CASSFDRSYEQYF. The full variable domain, with the rest looked up from reference TRBV5-4 and TRBJ2-7, is ETGVTQSPTHLIKTRGQQVTLRCSSQSGHNTVSWYQQALGQGPQFIFQYYREEENGRGNFPPRFSGLQFPNYSSELNVNALELDDSALYLCASSFDRSYEQYFGPGTRLTVT.

The chain links TRBV9 to TRBJ2-1; D unclear. V was cut by 3 bases and J by 9 bases, with 19 bases left in between. Germline CDR1 and CDR2: SGDLS and YYNGEE. The CDR3 is made up of 15 amino acids. The CDR3: CASSDLGSAPSEQFF. The CDR3 DNA follows: TGTGCCAGCAGCGACCTCGGGTCGGCCCCCTCTGAGCAGTTCTTC.

The chain carries TRBV7-3 and TRBJ2-1; no reliable D call. CDR3 length: 13 amino acids. Germline CDR1 is SGHTA and CDR2 is FQGTGA. V gave up 6 bases and J gave up 5 bases, with 11 bases separating them. The CDR3 region is CASSLEIDNEQFF. The CDR3 bases are TGTGCCAGCAGTCTTGAGATAGACAATGAGCAGTTCTTC.

Turning to this clone: A read error may account for a junction end that differs from germline. The rearrangement links TRBV20-1 to TRBJ2-3; D is uncertain. The CDR3 extends over 10 amino acids. CDR1 DFQATT and CDR2 SNEGSKA come from the germline V gene (reference sequence). CDR3 DNA: TGCAGTACTAGCACAGATACGCAGTATTTT. This codes for CSTSTDTQYF.

This chain joins TRBV15 and TRBJ1-2; possibly TRBD1 for D (5 bases). The CDR3 spans 12 residues. CDR1 and CDR2 from the germline V gene are LNHNV and YYDKDF (reference sequence). V lost 6 bases and J lost 1, with 6 bases in between. CDR3 protein: CATRGDNYGYTF. CDR3 in DNA: TGTGCCACCAGAGGGGATAACTATGGCTACACCTTC. The variable domain in full, with the rest retrieved from reference TRBV15 and TRBJ1-2, is DAMVIQNPRYQVTQFGKPVTLSCSQTLNHNVMYWYQQKSSQAPKLLFHYYDKDFNNEADTPDNFQSRRPNTSFCFLDIRSPGLGDTAMYLCATRGDNYGYTFGSGTRLTVV.